This T cell receptor beta chain was found in a study of T cell responses to AZD1222 COVID-19 vaccine. Study background: Second-dose recipients at about 4 or about 12 weeks were treated as one pooled group. Overall study findings and caveats: Seropositivity was recorded at baseline in only 6 or 7 AZD1222 recipients. Vaccine-related CD4 TCRs covered spike, predominating at 160-218 and 743-854.

CDR3 length equals 14 residues. V lost 0 bases and J lost 6, with 11 bases in between. Germline V gene lookup returns CDR1 MNHEY and CDR2 SVGAGI. Clones were read by immunoSEQ multiplex PCR, and TCRdb kept only the in-frame ones, dropping some. Among roughly 110,000 clones listed, more than 85% were seen once. Notes on this clone: The antigen is not known.

The chain is built from TRBV6-5 and TRBJ1-1; TRBD1 is a possible D gene (6 bases). The clonotype originates from an adult in good health. Sequenced material: peripheral blood, taken on day 0 of AZD1222 vaccination. DNA of the CDR3: TGTGCCAGCAGTTACTCGATCACAGGGCCTGAAGCTTTCTTT. Residues: CASSYSITGPEAFF.